The TCR beta chain described here comes from a study of vaccination and CD4 T cells after COVID-19. On the study more broadly: Six males and four females, two Hispanic, made up the convalescents.

To note about this clonotype: Antigen unknown.

The CDR3 extends over 14 amino acids. Trimming removed 2 bases at V and 5 bases at J, with 12 bases between. Germline CDR1 reads MNHEY; CDR2 reads SVGEGT. The time point here: late sampling 161 to 241 days after vaccination in a few convalescent patients. Treatment of the sample: approximately 9-day PBMC culture with coronavirus spike peptide pools or control peptides (ViraFEST assay). Half the medium was exchanged for fresh IL-2 medium on days 3 and 7. The Oncomine TCR Beta short-read assay sequenced DNA from cultured CD4+ T cells. Via MiXCR, TCRdb re-called the PCR reads, giving one row per CDR3 protein. The sample gives 20,000 to 30,000 distinct CDR3 sequences, about 29% of which show up once; just over 3% is in the top ten. Findings of the study overall: Within convalescent individuals, 304 out of 307 vaccine-specific clones proved to be spike mono-reactive.

Specimen: CD4+ T cells from blood, cultured in vitro, collected about 7 months after SARS-CoV-2 vaccination. The receptor comes from a human donor who had recovered from COVID-19. The chain combines TRBV6-2 or TRBV6-3 with TRBJ2-5; D assignment may be TRBD1 or TRBD2 (5 bases each). The CDR3 coding sequence is TGTGCCAGCAGTTACCCCAGGGACCCCGAGACCCAGTACTTC. Protein sequence: CASSYPRDPETQYF.